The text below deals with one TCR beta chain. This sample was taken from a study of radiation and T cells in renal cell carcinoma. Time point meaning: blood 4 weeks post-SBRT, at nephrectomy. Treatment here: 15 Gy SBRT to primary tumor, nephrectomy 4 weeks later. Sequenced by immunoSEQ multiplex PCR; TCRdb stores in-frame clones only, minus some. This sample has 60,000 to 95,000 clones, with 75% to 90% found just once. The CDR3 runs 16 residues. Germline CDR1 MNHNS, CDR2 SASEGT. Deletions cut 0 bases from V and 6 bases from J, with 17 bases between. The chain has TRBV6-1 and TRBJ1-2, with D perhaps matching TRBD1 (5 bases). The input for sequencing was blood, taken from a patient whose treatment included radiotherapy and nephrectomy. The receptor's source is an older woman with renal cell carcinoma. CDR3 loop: CASSEALGGASNGYTF. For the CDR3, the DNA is TGTGCCAGCAGTGAAGCGCTTGGAGGGGCCAGCAATGGCTACACCTTC.